Listed here are 29 T cell receptor beta chains from one sample, sequenced in a study of T cells in Graves' hyperthyroidism and ophthalmopathy (dated by TCRdb to the late 2010s). The library was produced with multiplex PCR. Data came from an Illumina HiSeq 2000. TCR beta CDR3 regions were amplified from RNA transcripts. The TCR CDR3 was subjected to a first round of RT-PCR using the HTBI primer set and the Qiagen OneStep RT-PCR kit. Using fastp trimming at Q25 and MiXCR clonotype assembly, TCRdb reanalyzed the public sequencing data and kept in-frame beta chains. CDR3 protein sequences are deduplicated, and each keeps its most common genes and DNA. Within this sample are about 530,000 distinct CDR3 sequences, with 17% of them counted one time only. The ten largest clones capture 17% of the sample. Material for sequencing was blood. The receptors derive from a woman between 18 and 29 years old with Graves' ophthalmopathy.

This clonotype was seen repeatedly, ten times or more. The CDR3 coding sequence is TGTGCCTGGGTTTGGGGGGGCTACACCTTC. It yields the protein CAWVWGGYTF. This chain connects TRBV30 to TRBJ1-2; tentative D call: TRBD1 (5 bases). Between the trimmed V and J ends, which lost 5 bases and 8 bases, there was a span of 9 bases. The CDR3 totals 10 residues. CDR1 is GTSNPN, CDR2 SVGIG, per germline (reference sequence).

The V and J genes are TRBV5-1 and TRBJ2-5; D may match TRBD1 or TRBD2 (5 bases each). Trimming cost V 6 bases and J 4 bases, with 7 bases left between them. The CDR3 is 11 amino acids. The V gene's germline CDR1 is SGHRS and CDR2 YFSETQ. The CDR3 sequence: CASMGPETQYF. Written as DNA, the CDR3 is TGCGCCAGCATGGGACCAGAGACCCAGTACTTC.

The chain joins TRBV19 to TRBJ2-1, with TRBD2 identical over 8 bases. Germline V CDR1 and CDR2: LNHDA, SQIVND (reference sequence). This CDR3 has 15 amino acids. V lost 5 bases to trimming and J lost 9 bases; unmatched junction nucleotides: 12. The CDR3 sequence: CASSYREGLISEQFF. The CDR3 DNA is TGTGCCAGTAGTTACCGGGAGGGCCTAATAAGTGAGCAGTTCTTC.

The table lists this clonotype with a few counts. The chain employs TRBV6-1 and TRBJ1-2; maybe TRBD1 (6 bases). Germline V CDR1 and CDR2: MNHNS, SASEGT. CDR3 size: 15 residues. The ends were cut back, 6 bases at V and 2 bases at J, with 16 bases in the middle. CDR3 sequence reads: CASRTGTPANYGYTF. The CDR3 DNA reads TGTGCCAGCAGGACCGGGACACCAGCCAACTATGGCTACACCTTC.

This clonotype has at least ten counts. This chain uses TRBV11-2 with TRBJ2-1; 8 nucleotides match TRBD2. This CDR3 has 16 residues. Germline assignment: CDR1 SGHAT and CDR2 FQNNGV. The ends lost 5 bases at V and 5 bases at J; junction bases unmatched: 11. CDR3 bases: TGTGCCAGCAGCCTCCTTGTTGGAGCGGGGGACAATGAGCAGTTCTTC. Protein product: CASSLLVGAGDNEQFF.

The sample holds many counts of this clonotype. The rearrangement uses TRBV28 and TRBJ1-1; TRBD1 agrees at 7 bases. The trim removed 7 bases at V and 6 bases at J, leaving 14 bases unmatched. CDR3 length: 15 residues. The germline CDR1 and CDR2 sequences are MDHEN and SYDVKM. CDR3 sequence: CASTGIGGLFAEAFF. In DNA form, the CDR3 reads TGTGCCAGCACCGGAATAGGGGGCTTATTTGCTGAAGCTTTCTTT.

This clonotype was picked up a small number of times. This sequence joins TRBV30 and TRBJ1-2; 7 bases match TRBD1. The trim removed 0 bases at V and 8 bases at J, leaving 6 bases unmatched. This CDR3 has 13 amino acids. CDR1 GTSNPN and CDR2 SVGIG come from the germline V gene (reference sequence). This CDR3 is CAWSVVGGGGYTF. CDR3 nucleotides: TGTGCCTGGAGTGTAGTAGGGGGCGGAGGCTACACCTTC.

This clonotype was found many times. CDR3 sequence (DNA): TGCAGCGTTCCCGAGGACAGGGGCGAGCAGTACTTC. It specifies CSVPEDRGEQYF. V gene TRBV29-1 combines with J gene TRBJ2-7; TRBD1 matches at 9 bases. J was trimmed by 6 bases and V by 5 bases; bases with no gene match: 5. Germline values: CDR1 SQVTM, CDR2 ANQGSEA. This CDR3 is 12 amino acids long.

This clonotype occurred many times. The rearrangement links TRBV15 to TRBJ2-7, with D unresolved. The CDR3 is 14 residues long. V was shortened by 0 bases and J by 0 bases, with 6 bases between the two germline ends. CDR1 and CDR2 from the germline V gene are LNHNV and YYDKDF (reference sequence). The CDR3 sequence: CATSRDPYSYEQYF. As DNA, the CDR3 is TGTGCCACCAGCAGAGATCCCTACTCCTACGAGCAGTACTTC.

This clonotype was observed at least ten times. The chain links TRBV6-2 or TRBV6-3 to TRBJ2-7; D is perhaps TRBD1 or TRBD2 (5 bases each). Germline CDR1 and CDR2: MNHEY and SVGEGT. CDR3 length equals 15 residues. V was cut by 2 bases and J by 1 base, with 12 bases left in between. Written as DNA, the CDR3 is TGTGCCAGCAGTTACCCCCGGGGCAGTTCCTACGAGCAGTACTTC. Translated: CASSYPRGSSYEQYF.

This clonotype was detected ten times or more. The chain combines TRBV7-3 with TRBJ1-1; D might be TRBD1 (5 bases). The CDR3 has 14 amino acids. Germline V gene data show CDR1 as SGHTA and CDR2 as FQGTGA. Trimming removed 5 bases from V and 6 bases from J, with 16 bases in between. The CDR3 is CASSRSGGLAEAFF. The CDR3 DNA reads as TGTGCCAGCAGCCGAAGTGGGGGTTTGGCTGAAGCTTTCTTT. Drawing the rest from reference TRBV7-3 and TRBJ1-1, the complete variable domain is GAGVSQTPSNKVTEKGKYVELRCDPISGHTALYWYRQSLGQGPEFLIYFQGTGAADDSGLPNDRFFAVRPEGSVSTLKIQRTERGDSAVYLCASSRSGGLAEAFFGQGTRLTVV.

At least ten counts were recorded for this clonotype. The chain carries TRBV9 and TRBJ2-3, with 14 nucleotides matching TRBD2. Looked up from germline, CDR1 is SGDLS and CDR2 is YYNGEE. This CDR3 has 14 amino acids. V shed 3 bases and J 8 bases; nucleotides not matched to a gene: 2. CDR3: CASSGTSGGSTQYF. CDR3 bases: TGTGCCAGCAGCGGGACTAGCGGGGGGTCTACGCAGTATTTT.

The chain uses TRBV6-5 and TRBJ2-7; TRBD2 aligns across 8 bases. Per the germline V gene, CDR1 is MNHEY and CDR2 is SVGAGI. The CDR3 covers 15 residues. V was clipped by 0 bases and J by 4 bases; unmatched bases: 5. The CDR3 loop is CASSYSRGGFYEQYF. CDR3 coding DNA: TGTGCCAGCAGTTACTCCCGGGGGGGCTTTTACGAGCAGTACTTC.

The table lists this clonotype with many counts. V is TRBV28 and J is TRBJ1-1; no clear D. The V end was cut by 3 bases, the J end by 4 bases, with 6 bases between. The length of the CDR3 is 12 residues. Germline CDR1 is MDHEN and CDR2 is SYDVKM. The CDR3 DNA sequence: TGTGCCAGCAGTTTTAGGAGCACTGAAGCTTTCTTT. The encoded protein is CASSFRSTEAFF.

This sequence joins TRBV7-6 and TRBJ2-1; D is undetermined. Germline assignment: CDR1 SGHVS and CDR2 FNYEAQ. The germline V and J ends were trimmed by 6 bases and 0 bases, with 12 bases remaining between them. CDR3 length: 15 amino acids. DNA for the CDR3: TGTGCCAGCAGGTCTACAGATAGCTCCTACAATGAGCAGTTCTTC. It codes for CASRSTDSSYNEQFF. Combining the CDR3 with reference TRBV7-6 and TRBJ2-1 gives the whole variable domain GAGVSQSPRYKVTKRGQDVALRCDPISGHVSLYWYRQALGQGPEFLTYFNYEAQQDKSGLPNDRFSAERPEGSISTLTIQRTEQRDSAMYRCASRSTDSSYNEQFFGPGTRLTVL.

This rearrangement joins TRBV6-5 to TRBJ2-7; D is perhaps TRBD2 (5 bases). Germline V gene sequence: CDR1 MNHEY, CDR2 SVGAGI. V lost 0 bases to trimming and J lost 3 bases, with 15 bases between them. The CDR3 has 16 amino acids. CDR3 DNA sequence: TGTGCCAGCAGTTACTCGTTTCGGGGAAGGAACTACGAGCAGTACTTC. Its protein is CASSYSFRGRNYEQYF.

This chain connects TRBV6-2 or TRBV6-3 to TRBJ2-2; 7 bases align to TRBD1. CDR3 length equals 14 residues. Trimming took 6 bases from V and 4 from J; bases not matched to a gene: 5. Looked up from germline, CDR1 is MNHEY and CDR2 is SVGEGT. This CDR3 reads CASRSDRATGELFF. CDR3 coding DNA: TGTGCCAGCAGATCCGACAGGGCCACCGGGGAGCTGTTTTTT.

This clonotype was seen ten or more times. The V and J genes are TRBV6-1 and TRBJ1-1; TRBD1 might be the D (6 bases). The CDR3 is 15 amino acids. Germline CDR1 reads MNHNS; CDR2 reads SASEGT. Trimming pared 5 bases from V and 0 bases from J, leaving 13 bases between. CDR3 loop: CASSPRGHVNTEAFF. As DNA, the CDR3 is TGTGCCAGCAGTCCCCGGGGACACGTGAACACTGAAGCTTTCTTT.

This clonotype was seen a few times. This chain connects TRBV7-3 to TRBJ1-3, with D maybe TRBD1 (6 bases). Germline CDR1 and CDR2: SGHTA and FQGTGA. The CDR3 is made up of 18 amino acids. V lost 5 bases and J 8 bases, leaving 28 bases between the germline ends. For the CDR3, the DNA is TGTGCCAGCAGCCGGAGGGGGGGAACCGGGAAACGCGGGGACACCATATATTTT. It is translated as CASSRRGGTGKRGDTIYF.

In this sample, this clonotype turned up once. This may be a read error, as it is one base from a much larger clone. The DNA for the CDR3 is TGTGCGCTTCAGGGTTACGCTGAAGCTTTCTTT. Encoded protein: CALQGYAEAFF. The chain joins TRBV6-1 to TRBJ1-1, with a possible D match to TRBD1 (5 bases). CDR3 size: 11 residues. CDR1 and CDR2 (germline): MNHNS, SASEGT.

This sequence joins TRBV7-9 and TRBJ1-1; TRBD1 aligns across 9 bases. CDR3 size: 18 residues. CDR1 and CDR2 (germline): SEHNR, FQNEAQ (reference sequence). V was clipped by 5 bases and J by 1 base; unmatched bases: 14. The CDR3 DNA follows: TGTGCCAGCAGCGCCGCCGGGACAGGGTTTTTTAGGAACACTGAAGCTTTCTTT. Amino acids: CASSAAGTGFFRNTEAFF.

This clonotype was detected many times. V is TRBV6-1 and J is TRBJ1-1; possibly TRBD1 for D (5 bases). Per the germline V gene, CDR1 is MNHNS and CDR2 is SASEGT. CDR3 length equals 13 residues. Trimming cost V 2 bases and J 8 bases, with 12 bases left between them. CDR3 in DNA: TGTGCCAGCAGTGAATCAGGGACTATCGAAGCTTTCTTT. This gives the protein CASSESGTIEAFF.

This clonotype was found once. This could be a read error, since a much larger clone is one nucleotide away. This chain uses TRBV6-1 with TRBJ2-5; either TRBD1 or TRBD2 may fit D (6 bases each). V was pared by 6 bases and J by 4 bases, with 15 bases between. Germline V lookup: CDR1 MNHNS, CDR2 SASEGT. CDR3 length: 14 amino acids. The CDR3 DNA is TGTGCCAGCAGCCCCGGGGGCTACCGAGAGACCCAGTACTTC. Translation gives CASSPGGYRETQYF.

This clonotype was seen many times. The chain combines TRBV9 with TRBJ1-1; possible D gene TRBD1, 6 bases. V was cut by 4 bases and J by 4 bases, with 14 bases left in between. Germline V lookup: CDR1 SGDLS, CDR2 YYNGEE. The CDR3 sequence is 14 residues long. The CDR3 loop reads CASSFGTLVTEAFF. In DNA, the CDR3 is TGTGCCAGCAGCTTCGGGACACTAGTCACTGAAGCTTTCTTT.

This clonotype has a count of ten or more. A read error may produce the germline difference seen at one junction end. This chain uses TRBV28 with TRBJ2-5, with TRBD1 matching over 7 bases. Looked up from germline, CDR1 is MDHEN and CDR2 is SYDVKM. This CDR3 contains 16 residues. The DNA for the CDR3 is TGTGCCAGCAGTTTAAGGGGACAGAACTTTTTCCCCCTGCACGACTTC. Translation: CASSLRGQNFFPLHDF.

The chain couples TRBV4-1 to TRBJ1-1, with 8 bases identical to TRBD1. Per the germline V gene, CDR1 is MGHRA and CDR2 is YSYEKL. The CDR3 has 17 residues. The V segment lost 0 bases and the J segment 7 bases; nucleotides outside the gene matches: 13. CDR3 sequence (DNA): TGCGCCAGCAGCCAAGATTTGGGGCAGGGGGCTGTGGTTGAAGCTTTCTTT. It translates to CASSQDLGQGAVVEAFF.

This clonotype was detected many times. This chain uses TRBV28 with TRBJ2-7; possibly TRBD1 or TRBD2 for D (5 bases each). Looked up from germline, CDR1 is MDHEN and CDR2 is SYDVKM. Deletions cut 6 bases from V and 6 bases from J, with 18 bases between. The CDR3 has 14 amino acids. CDR3 amino acids: CASRGVPPISEQYF. CDR3 nucleotides: TGTGCCAGCAGGGGGGTCCCCCCAATCTCCGAGCAGTACTTC.

In its sample, this clonotype was seen many times. The rearrangement links TRBV3-1 to TRBJ2-1; 8 positions match TRBD2. The germline gives CDR1 LGHDT, CDR2 YNNKEL (reference sequence). The junction had 10 bases not matched to a gene; V was cut back by 5 bases and J by 13 bases. The CDR3 spans 13 residues. This CDR3 reads CASSKALSGGQFF. CDR3 nucleotides: TGTGCCAGCAGCAAGGCCCTGAGCGGGGGTCAGTTCTTC.

This clonotype has a count of ten or more. The rearrangement joins TRBV11-2 to TRBJ2-1, with D perhaps given as TRBD1 or TRBD2 (5 bases each). The CDR3 consists of 13 residues. Germline V gene data show CDR1 as SGHAT and CDR2 as FQNNGV. Trimming left V 5 bases short and J 7 bases short, with 12 bases between. CDR3 residues: CASSRGTQNEQFF. The CDR3 DNA sequence: TGTGCCAGCAGCCGTGGGACGCAAAATGAGCAGTTCTTC.